The present T cell receptor beta chain was sequenced within a study of T cells in Graves' hyperthyroidism and ophthalmopathy. Findings and limits, study-wide: Most thyroid clonotypes expanded above 0.001 appeared in blood too.

RNA transcripts gave rise to amplified TCR beta CDR3 regions. HTBI primers were used for first-round RT-PCR of the TCR CDR3. TCRdb re-called the multiplex PCR reads through MiXCR, storing one row per CDR3 protein. Among some 600,000 distinct CDR3 sequences listed, about 43% were seen once. CDR3 length: 15 residues. V was trimmed by 6 bases and J by 5 bases, leaving 21 bases between them. Germline lookup yields CDR1 SGDLS and CDR2 YYNGEE. Absence of ophthalmopathy progression within 18 months defined stable Graves' hyperthyroidism. These patients, aged 18 to 65, had recently diagnosed hyperthyroidism lasting under 2 months. Turning to this clonotype: Its antigen is currently unknown.

Sequences were obtained from peripheral blood or thyroid tissue (not recorded which). The rearrangement uses TRBV9 and TRBJ2-7; possible D gene TRBD2, 7 bases. The origin of this receptor is a woman between 18 and 29 years old with Graves' hyperthyroidism. Here the CDR3 reads CASTRGEGGRNEQYF. CDR3 DNA: TGTGCCAGCACCAGAGGGGAGGGGGGGCGGAACGAGCAGTACTTC.